This T cell receptor (beta chain) stems from a study of human CD8 memory T cell subsets. Broader study findings: Few clonotypes were shared between stem-like memory and precursor exhausted T cells.

From germline, CDR1 is MNHEY and CDR2 SVGEGT. The CDR3 is 14 residues long. The TSTEM subset meant CD8+ memory cells that were CCR7+, PD-1- and TIGIT-. Preparation of the TCR beta libraries relied on UMI-labeled 5' RACE. Reanalyzing the 5' RACE reads, TCRdb keeps one entry per CDR3 protein, without DNA. This table lists some 9,600 distinct CDR3 sequences. With regard to this clonotype: Its antigen is unidentified.

This chain uses TRBV6-2 or TRBV6-3 with TRBJ2-3; with no DNA, the TCRdb D assignment of TRBD2 cannot be verified. This sequence originates from a human donor in good health. The sequenced material came from CD8+ stem-like memory T cells (TSCM and TCM) sorted from PBMCs. Subset given: stem-like memory CD8 T cells (TSTEM), CCR7+ PD-1- TIGIT-. CDR3 loop: CASSYGGYGDTQYF.